Following are 15 T cell receptor beta chains from one sample sequenced in a study of OX40 agonist ivuxolimab in advanced cancers. TCRdb's table, derived via immunoSEQ multiplex PCR, lists solely in-frame clones and lacks some. Here the sample spans about 80,000 clones, more than 70% being singletons. The source material was CD4+ or CD8+ T cells sorted from blood, sampled in a trial of the OX40 agonist ivuxolimab. The source of these receptors is an adult with an advanced solid tumor such as melanoma, head and neck, liver or kidney cancer.

J is TRBJ1-6 and V is TRBV11-2; 7 bases are shared with TRBD1. The J segment lost 7 bases and the V segment lost 2 bases, leaving 2 bases of the junction unmatched. CDR3 size: 14 residues. Germline V gene sequence: CDR1 SGHAT, CDR2 FQNNGV. The CDR3 loop is CASSLRDSNSPLHF. The CDR3 DNA reads as TGTGCCAGCAGCTTACGGGACAGCAATTCACCCCTCCACTTT. The full variable domain, rest sourced from reference TRBV11-2 and TRBJ1-6, is EAGVAQSPRYKIIEKRQSVAFWCNPISGHATLYWYQQILGQGPKLLIQFQNNGVVDDSQLPKDRFSAERLKGVDSTLKIQPAKLEDSAVYLCASSLRDSNSPLHFGNGTRLTVT.

V usage is TRBV6-1 and J usage is TRBJ2-7; the match to TRBD1 covers 8 bases. The CDR3 length is 17 residues. In germline, CDR1 is MNHNS, CDR2 SASEGT. V dropped 0 bases and J dropped 1; count of bases not matched to a gene: 8. As DNA, the CDR3 is TGTGCCAGCAGTGAAGCGGGCAGGGGGCCTACGTCCTACGAGCAGTACTTC. It yields the protein CASSEAGRGPTSYEQYF.

This rearrangement joins TRBV5-1 to TRBJ2-7; D is possibly TRBD2 (6 bases). The CDR3 totals 15 residues. The V end lost 0 bases, the J end lost 9 bases, and 19 bases lay between the germline ends. CDR1 is SGHRS, CDR2 YFSETQ, per germline. CDR3 nucleotides: TGCGCCAGCAGCTTGGGGAGGGCCCCAGTTGTTGGGCAGTACTTC. It is translated as CASSLGRAPVVGQYF.

This chain uses TRBV30 with TRBJ1-1; possible D gene TRBD1, 6 bases. Germline CDR1 reads GTSNPN; CDR2 reads SVGIG (reference sequence). V lost 8 bases and J lost 11, with 9 bases in between. The CDR3 totals 8 residues. The CDR3 is CATQGAFF. The CDR3 DNA reads as TGTGCCACTCAGGGGGCTTTCTTT.

This clone was seen just once. The chain carries TRBV6-5 and TRBJ1-5, with 9 bases matching TRBD1. Germline trimming cut 6 bases from V and 4 bases from J; bases unmatched to any gene: 7. Germline CDR1 reads MNHEY; CDR2 reads SVGAGI. CDR3 length: 15 amino acids. CDR3 sequence reads: CASSRAGTGNQPQHF. The CDR3 nucleotides read TGTGCCAGCAGCCGGGCCGGGACAGGGAATCAGCCCCAGCATTTT.

The chain employs TRBV6-1 and TRBJ2-3, with D possibly being TRBD1 (5 bases). Germline CDR1 MNHNS, CDR2 SASEGT. The CDR3 length is 15 residues. Between the trimmed V and J ends, which lost 1 base and 1 base, there was a span of 9 bases. CDR3 coding DNA: TGTGCCAGCAGTGAAGAGGGGCTCGGCACAGATACGCAGTATTTT. It yields the protein CASSEEGLGTDTQYF.

This clone occurred a few times. This chain connects TRBV18 to TRBJ1-1, with no clear D. The CDR3 runs to 12 residues. Between the trimmed V and J ends, which lost 3 bases and 4 bases, there was a span of 6 bases. Germline loops: CDR1 KGHSH, CDR2 LQKENI. DNA of the CDR3: TGTGCCAGCTCACCTGGGGTCACTGAAGCTTTCTTT. Protein sequence: CASSPGVTEAFF.

The chain couples TRBV27 to TRBJ2-5; TRBD2 is a possible D gene (6 bases). The CDR3 totals 15 residues. Germline V gives CDR1 MNHEY, CDR2 SMNVEV (reference sequence). V was cut by 2 bases and J by 4 bases, with 14 bases left in between. CDR3 sequence: CASSLTAGTGETQYF. CDR3 coding DNA: TGTGCCAGCAGTTTAACGGCGGGGACGGGAGAGACCCAGTACTTC.

The CDR3, as DNA: TGTGCCAGCAGTTTAATGACTAGCGGGAGTATACAGTTCTTC. It yields the protein CASSLMTSGSIQFF. V and J are TRBV28 and TRBJ2-1; 12 bases align to TRBD2. V dropped 2 bases and J dropped 13; count of bases not matched to a gene: 6. This CDR3 contains 14 residues. Germline V CDR1 and CDR2: MDHEN, SYDVKM.

This rearrangement joins TRBV5-1 to TRBJ2-1; TRBD2 agrees at 12 bases. This CDR3 contains 15 residues. The V and J ends lost 4 bases and 5 bases, in that order; junction bases with no gene match: 4. Germline CDR1 SGHRS, CDR2 YFSETQ. The CDR3 loop is CASSVGLAGNNEQFF. The CDR3 DNA reads as TGCGCCAGCAGCGTCGGACTAGCGGGGAACAATGAGCAGTTCTTC.

In the case of this clone: The sample has other DNA sequences that encode this CDR3 too. The chain couples TRBV20-1 to TRBJ2-1; D unresolved. With 0 bases removed from V and 4 bases from J, the gap between germline ends came to 1 base. From germline, CDR1 is DFQATT and CDR2 SNEGSKA (reference sequence). The CDR3 is 11 residues long. The CDR3 DNA sequence: TGCAGTGCTAGAGATTACAATGAGCAGTTCTTC. Protein product: CSARDYNEQFF.

The chain carries TRBV2 and TRBJ2-1; D gene unclear. CDR1 and CDR2 from the germline V gene are SNHLY and FYNNEI. This CDR3 region has 14 residues. Trimming left V 4 bases short and J 6 bases short, with 13 bases between. The CDR3 region has the DNA TGTGCCAGCAGTGTTGACTTTGCGGCCAATGAGCAGTTCTTC. It encodes CASSVDFAANEQFF.

This clone has a single count. Here the CDR3 DNA reads TGTGCCAGCAGCTCGGGACAGGCATTTGGCACAGATACGCAGTATTTT. Amino acids: CASSSGQAFGTDTQYF. The rearrangement joins TRBV7-8 to TRBJ2-3; 8 nucleotides align to TRBD1. This CDR3 has 16 residues. Germline V gives CDR1 SGHVS, CDR2 FQNEAQ. V shed 4 bases and J 1 base; nucleotides not matched to a gene: 7.

A note on this clone: Other nucleotide sequences from this sample produce the same CDR3. The gene calls are TRBV28 and TRBJ1-1; D gene uncertain. The length of the CDR3 is 10 residues. CDR1 and CDR2 from the germline V gene are MDHEN and SYDVKM. The V gene lost 6 bases and the J gene lost 5 bases, with 4 bases spanning the gap. Here the CDR3 DNA reads TGTGCCAGCAGACGAACTGAAGCTTTCTTT. Its protein is CASRRTEAFF. Drawing the rest from reference TRBV28 and TRBJ1-1, the complete variable domain is DVKVTQSSRYLVKRTGEKVFLECVQDMDHENMFWYRQDPGLGLRLIYFSYDVKMKEKGDIPEGYSVSREKKERFSLILESASTNQTSMYLCASRRTEAFFGQGTRLTVV.

This chain uses TRBV23-1 with TRBJ2-3; TRBD2 matches 9 bases. TRBV23-1 is annotated as an ORF whose role is uncertain. This CDR3 has 16 amino acids. Trimming cost V 4 bases and J 2 bases; bases outside gene matches: 7. The CDR3 region has the DNA TGCGCCAGCAGTCCCCAGACTAGCGGATACACAGATACGCAGTATTTT. Protein product: CASSPQTSGYTDTQYF.